This TCR beta chain was recovered during a study of blood T cell repertoires in COVID-19. Produced via immunoSEQ multiplex PCR; TCRdb's table is partial and in-frame only. Here the sample spans over 200,000 clones, about 90% being singletons. The Seattle site enrolled patients during active infection and followed them longitudinally. Between the trimmed V and J ends, which lost 5 bases and 2 bases, there was a span of 10 bases. This CDR3 region has 13 residues. CDR1 is SGHTA and CDR2 is FQGNSA in the germline V gene. Specimen: peripheral blood. The V gene is TRBV7-2, the J gene TRBJ2-7; D call uncertain. The receptor's source is a person aged 18-29 years with COVID-19, enrolled during active disease. CDR3 bases: TGTGCCAGCAGCCGCAACCCGGCCTACGAGCAGTACTTC. Its protein is CASSRNPAYEQYF.